The next 22 T cell receptor beta chains were all read from a single sample in a study of T cells in Graves' hyperthyroidism and ophthalmopathy (dated by TCRdb to between 2019 and 2020). The library relied on multiplex PCR. TCRdb names Illumina HiSeq 2000 as the instrument used. The TCR beta CDR3 regions were amplified from the RNA transcripts. The TCR CDR3 was subjected to a first round of RT-PCR using the HTBI primer set and the Qiagen OneStep RT-PCR kit. TCRdb reprocessing: public reads trimmed at Q25 with fastp, clones called with MiXCR, in-frame beta chains kept. Each CDR3 protein gets just one entry, which takes the most common genes and DNA from the rows behind it. The sample has about 300,000 distinct CDR3 sequences on record, roughly 13% of them singletons. The leading ten clones occupy 7.9% of the sample. Sample: blood. The receptors stem from a woman between 40 and 55 years old with Graves' hyperthyroidism.

This clonotype has a count of ten or more. The chain links TRBV28 to TRBJ1-1; D not resolved. Trimming removed 10 bases from V and 1 base from J, with 19 bases in between. Germline V gene data show CDR1 as MDHEN and CDR2 as SYDVKM. The CDR3 sequence is 15 residues long. CDR3 protein: CATEPARFGNTEAFF. As DNA, the CDR3 is TGTGCCACCGAACCTGCACGCTTCGGGAACACTGAAGCTTTCTTT.

The rearrangement joins TRBV7-2 to TRBJ2-3; D could derive from TRBD1 or TRBD2 (5 bases each). CDR3 length: 15 residues. V lost 5 bases, J lost 0 bases, and 12 bases lay in between. Germline V gene data show CDR1 as SGHTA and CDR2 as FQGNSA. The CDR3 loop reads CASSHRDQSTDTQYF. The CDR3 nucleotides read TGTGCCAGCAGCCACCGGGACCAGAGCACAGATACGCAGTATTTT.

This clonotype was recorded at least ten times. This chain joins TRBV7-2 and TRBJ1-5, with TRBD1 matching 7 bases. Germline lookup yields CDR1 SGHTA and CDR2 FQGNSA. The CDR3 sequence is 14 residues long. J was trimmed by 7 bases and V by 5 bases; bases with no gene match: 8. The CDR3 spells CASSTLGGRQPQHF. In DNA, the CDR3 is TGTGCCAGCAGCACCCTAGGGGGCAGGCAGCCCCAGCATTTT.

This clonotype was seen at least ten times. This rearrangement joins TRBV24-1 to TRBJ1-4, with 8 nucleotides matching TRBD1. The CDR3 has 15 residues. CDR1 KGHDR and CDR2 SFDVKD come from the germline V gene. The junction had 9 bases not matched to a gene; V was cut back by 5 bases and J by 8 bases. The CDR3 DNA is TGTGCCACCAGTGCCCGGACAGGGTTACGAGAAAAACTGTTTTTT. Translation gives CATSARTGLREKLFF.

This clonotype was recorded at least ten times. The chain carries TRBV7-9 and TRBJ1-2, with 12 bases aligning to TRBD1. The CDR3 spans 16 residues. J lost 8 bases, V lost 0 bases, and 7 bases had no gene match. Germline-derived CDR1 and CDR2 are SEHNR and FQNEAQ (reference sequence). Here the CDR3 DNA reads TGTGCCAGCAGCTTAGCGCTGGGACAGGGGGCAGGGGGCTACACCTTC. This sequence encodes CASSLALGQGAGGYTF.

This clonotype turned up a few times. The chain employs TRBV24-1 and TRBJ2-2, with unresolved D. Germline V gene lookup returns CDR1 KGHDR and CDR2 SFDVKD. Deletions cut 5 bases from V and 2 bases from J, with 14 bases between. There are 16 residues in the CDR3. CDR3 DNA sequence: TGTGCCACCAGTGCCCCCTGGCCGGACAACACCGGGGAGCTGTTTTTT. Translating gives CATSAPWPDNTGELFF.

J is TRBJ2-7 and V is TRBV20-1; 9 positions match TRBD2. V shed 6 bases, J shed 5 bases, and the junction held 5 bases outside the gene matches. This CDR3 region has 12 residues. Germline CDR1 DFQATT, CDR2 SNEGSKA (reference sequence). CDR3: CSATGTSHEQYF. The DNA of the CDR3 is TGCAGTGCAACCGGGACTAGCCACGAGCAGTACTTC.

In this sample, this clonotype turned up many times. The V and J genes are TRBV12-3 or TRBV12-4 and TRBJ1-5; D is ambiguous. The CDR3 is 12 amino acids. V gave up 7 bases and J gave up 4 bases, with 8 bases separating them. The CDR3 here is CASTTLNQPQHF. Here the CDR3 DNA reads TGTGCCAGCACCACTTTAAATCAGCCCCAGCATTTT.

This clonotype showed up many times. This rearrangement joins TRBV12-3 or TRBV12-4 to TRBJ1-5, with 8 bases aligning to TRBD1. CDR3 length: 16 amino acids. V lost 5 bases to trimming and J lost 4 bases; unmatched junction nucleotides: 10. CDR3 nucleotides: TGTGCCAGCAGTCTATCCGGACAGGGAAGGAATCAGCCCCAGCATTTT. Protein product: CASSLSGQGRNQPQHF.

The table lists this clonotype with a few counts. The chain links TRBV6-4 to TRBJ1-6, with unresolved D. The CDR3 loop spans 14 amino acids. The germline V gene has CDR1 MRHNA and CDR2 SNTAGT. The V and J ends lost 1 base and 10 bases respectively, with 11 bases between them. CDR3 DNA: TGTGCCAGCAGTGACTTTGACGACGGCTCACCCCTCCACTTT. This gives the protein CASSDFDDGSPLHF.

This clonotype was picked up many times. The V call is TRBV6-2 or TRBV6-3, the J call TRBJ2-3; the D gene is possibly TRBD1 (5 bases). The length of the CDR3 is 15 residues. Germline V CDR1 and CDR2: MNHEY, SVGEGT. The V end was cut by 7 bases, the J end by 2 bases, with 16 bases between. The CDR3 DNA follows: TGTGCCAGCACCTCGGAAGGGGCCGTCACAGATACGCAGTATTTT. Amino acids: CASTSEGAVTDTQYF.

The genes are TRBV19 and TRBJ1-2, with TRBD1 matching over 8 bases. Germline loops: CDR1 LNHDA, CDR2 SQIVND (reference sequence). The junction had 6 bases not matched to a gene; V was cut back by 0 bases and J by 0 bases. The CDR3 runs to 17 residues. The CDR3 sequence is CASSIDPRGLPNYGYTF. In DNA form, the CDR3 reads TGTGCCAGTAGTATAGATCCCAGGGGGCTGCCTAACTATGGCTACACCTTC.

V is TRBV4-2 and J is TRBJ2-3; 7 bases map to TRBD2. The CDR3 spans 16 residues. Trimming took 0 bases from V and 1 from J; bases not matched to a gene: 4. CDR1 LGHNA and CDR2 YNFKEQ come from the germline V gene. The CDR3 sequence is CASSQELTSGTDTQYF. The CDR3 DNA is TGTGCCAGCAGCCAAGAATTAACTAGCGGCACAGATACGCAGTATTTT.

For this clonotype: This clone may be a read error of a much larger clone one base away. The gene calls are TRBV11-2 and TRBJ2-4; 12 nucleotides line up with TRBD2. The CDR3 consists of 15 residues. J was trimmed by 13 bases and V by 6 bases; bases with no gene match: 13. Germline V lookup: CDR1 SGHAT, CDR2 FQNNGV. As DNA, the CDR3 is TGTGCCAGCAGACCTGCGGGACTAGCGGGCAATGAGCAGTACTTC. Encoded protein: CASRPAGLAGNEQYF.

In its sample, this clonotype was seen many times. The chain uses TRBV7-9 and TRBJ1-2, with D perhaps TRBD1 (6 bases). Per the germline V gene, CDR1 is SEHNR and CDR2 is FQNEAQ (reference sequence). CDR3 length: 13 amino acids. Trimming took off 5 bases at V and 5 bases at J, with 12 bases between the two ends. The DNA of the CDR3 is TGTGCCAGCAGCCAAGAGGGGGGATATGGCTACACCTTC. It yields the protein CASSQEGGYGYTF.

This clonotype has at least ten counts. V and J are TRBV6-1 and TRBJ2-7; D call uncertain. Germline CDR1 and CDR2: MNHNS and SASEGT. CDR3 length equals 15 residues. Trimming pared 5 bases from V and 0 bases from J, leaving 14 bases between. The CDR3 loop is CASSPTTSSSYEQYF. The CDR3 DNA is TGTGCCAGCAGTCCAACGACTTCTAGCTCCTACGAGCAGTACTTC.

This clonotype was found many times. CDR3 nucleotide sequence: TGTGCCAGCAGTCAAACAGAGTACAATCAGCCCCAGCATTTT. Protein sequence: CASSQTEYNQPQHF. The V call is TRBV6-1, the J call TRBJ1-5; D unclear. The CDR3 loop spans 14 amino acids. Trimming took 5 bases from V and 3 from J, leaving 11 bases between them. In germline, CDR1 is MNHNS, CDR2 SASEGT.

In this sample, this clonotype turned up once. It may be a read error: a sequence one base away is much more abundant. This chain joins TRBV20-1 and TRBJ2-2; tentative D call: TRBD2 (6 bases). The CDR3 has 12 residues. Germline V gene lookup returns CDR1 DFQATT and CDR2 SNEGSKA (reference sequence). In DNA, the CDR3 is TGCAATGCTAAGGAGGGCCCCGGGGAGCTGTTTTTT. Translating gives CNAKEGPGELFF.

This clonotype was picked up many times. V gene TRBV6-1 combines with J gene TRBJ2-1; D may be TRBD2 (5 bases). V shed 4 bases and J shed 2 bases, with 15 bases lying between them. Germline loops: CDR1 MNHNS, CDR2 SASEGT. The CDR3 is 16 amino acids. The CDR3 coding sequence is TGTGCCAGCAGTGCGGGTGTAGCGAGGCCCTACAATGAGCAGTTCTTC. It translates to CASSAGVARPYNEQFF.

This clonotype was seen more than once but under ten times. The rearrangement links TRBV5-1 to TRBJ2-7, with a weak D call TRBD2 (6 bases). This CDR3 contains 18 residues. V lost 1 base and J 2 bases, leaving 22 bases between the germline ends. Germline CDR1 is SGHRS and CDR2 is YFSETQ. CDR3 protein: CASSLRREGTGRPYEQYF. The CDR3 DNA is TGCGCCAGCAGCTTGAGGAGGGAAGGAACTGGGCGCCCCTACGAGCAGTACTTC.

The chain links TRBV6-2 or TRBV6-3 to TRBJ1-3; perhaps TRBD1 as D (6 bases). The CDR3 contains 15 residues. CDR1 and CDR2 (germline): MNHEY, SVGEGT. V was shortened by 6 bases and J by 1 base, with 13 bases between the two germline ends. The DNA of the CDR3 is TGTGCCAGCAGCCCATACACAGGGTCTGGAAACACCATATATTTT. Protein sequence: CASSPYTGSGNTIYF.

This clonotype appeared many times. This chain links TRBV2 with TRBJ2-1; 15 bases are a match to TRBD2. The CDR3 is made up of 15 amino acids. From germline, CDR1 is SNHLY and CDR2 FYNNEI. V lost 3 bases to trimming and J lost 7 bases; unmatched junction nucleotides: 1. The CDR3, as DNA: TGTGCCAGCAGTGAGGGGACTAGCGGGAGGAATGAGCAGTTCTTC. Amino acid sequence: CASSEGTSGRNEQFF. The full variable domain, its missing parts supplied by reference TRBV2 and TRBJ2-1, is EPEVTQTPSHQVTQMGQEVILRCVPISNHLYFYWYRQILGQKVEFLVSFYNNEISEKSEIFDDQFSVERPDGSNFTLKIRSTKLEDSAMYFCASSEGTSGRNEQFFGPGTRLTVL.